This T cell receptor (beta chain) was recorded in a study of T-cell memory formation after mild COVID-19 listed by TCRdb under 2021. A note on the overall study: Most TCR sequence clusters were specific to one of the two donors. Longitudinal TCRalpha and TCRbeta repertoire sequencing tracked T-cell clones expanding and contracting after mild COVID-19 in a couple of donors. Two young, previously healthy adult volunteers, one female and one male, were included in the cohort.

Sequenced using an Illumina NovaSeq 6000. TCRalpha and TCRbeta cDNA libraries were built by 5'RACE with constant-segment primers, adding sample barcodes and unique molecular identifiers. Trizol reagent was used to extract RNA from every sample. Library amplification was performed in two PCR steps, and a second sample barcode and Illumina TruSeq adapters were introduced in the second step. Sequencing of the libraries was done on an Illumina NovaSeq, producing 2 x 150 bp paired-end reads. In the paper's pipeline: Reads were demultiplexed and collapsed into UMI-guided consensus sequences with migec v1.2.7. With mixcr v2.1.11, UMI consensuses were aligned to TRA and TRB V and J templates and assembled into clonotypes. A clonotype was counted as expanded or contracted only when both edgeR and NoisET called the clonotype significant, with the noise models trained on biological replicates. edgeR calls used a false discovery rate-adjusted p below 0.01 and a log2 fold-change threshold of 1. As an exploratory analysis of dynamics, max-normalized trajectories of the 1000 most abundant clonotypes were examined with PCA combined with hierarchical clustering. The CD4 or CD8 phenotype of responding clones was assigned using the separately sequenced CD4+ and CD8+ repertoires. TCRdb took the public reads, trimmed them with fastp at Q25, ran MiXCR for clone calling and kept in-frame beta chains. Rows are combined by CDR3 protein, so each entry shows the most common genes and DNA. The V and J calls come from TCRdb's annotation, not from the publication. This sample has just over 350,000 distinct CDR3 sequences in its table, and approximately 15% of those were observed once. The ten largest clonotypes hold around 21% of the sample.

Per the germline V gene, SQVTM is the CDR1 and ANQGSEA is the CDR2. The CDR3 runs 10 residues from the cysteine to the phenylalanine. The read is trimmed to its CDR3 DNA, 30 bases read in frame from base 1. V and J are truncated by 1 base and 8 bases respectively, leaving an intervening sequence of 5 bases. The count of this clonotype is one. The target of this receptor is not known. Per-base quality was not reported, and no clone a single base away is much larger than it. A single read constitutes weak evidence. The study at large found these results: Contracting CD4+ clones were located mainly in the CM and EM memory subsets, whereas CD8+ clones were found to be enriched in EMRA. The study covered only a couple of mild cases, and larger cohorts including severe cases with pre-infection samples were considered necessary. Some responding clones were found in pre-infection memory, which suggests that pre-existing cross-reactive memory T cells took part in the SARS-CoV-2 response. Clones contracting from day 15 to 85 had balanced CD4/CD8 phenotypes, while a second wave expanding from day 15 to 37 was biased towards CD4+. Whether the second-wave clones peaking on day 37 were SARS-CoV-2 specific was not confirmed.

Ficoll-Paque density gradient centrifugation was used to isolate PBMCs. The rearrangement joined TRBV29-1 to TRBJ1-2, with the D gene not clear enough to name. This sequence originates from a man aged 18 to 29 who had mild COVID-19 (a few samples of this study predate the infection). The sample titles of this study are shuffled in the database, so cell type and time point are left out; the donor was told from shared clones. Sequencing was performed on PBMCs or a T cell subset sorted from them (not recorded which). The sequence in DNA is TGCAGCGTTGAAGCACTCGGCTACACCTTC. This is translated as CSVEALGYTF. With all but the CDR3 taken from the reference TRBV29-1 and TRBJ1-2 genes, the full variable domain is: SAVISQKPSRDICQRGTSLTIQCQVDSQVTMMFWYRQQPGQSLTLIATANQGSEATYESGFVIDKFPISRPNLTFSTLTVSNMSPEDSSIYLCSVEALGYTFGSGTRLTVV.